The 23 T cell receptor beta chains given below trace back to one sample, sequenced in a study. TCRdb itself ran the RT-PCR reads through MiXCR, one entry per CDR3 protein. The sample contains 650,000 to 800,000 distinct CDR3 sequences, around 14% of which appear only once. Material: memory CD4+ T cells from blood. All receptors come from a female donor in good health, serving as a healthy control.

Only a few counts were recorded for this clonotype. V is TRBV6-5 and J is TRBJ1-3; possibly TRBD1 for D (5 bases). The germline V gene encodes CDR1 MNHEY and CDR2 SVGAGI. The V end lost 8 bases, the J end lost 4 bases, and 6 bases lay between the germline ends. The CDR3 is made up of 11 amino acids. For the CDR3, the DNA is TGTGCCAGCTCAGGGGGAAACACCATATATTTT. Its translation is CASSGGNTIYF.

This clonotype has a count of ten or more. CDR3 coding DNA: TGTGCCAGCAGCAGGGGTACGCAGTATTTT. It encodes CASSRGTQYF. The genes are TRBV12-3 or TRBV12-4 and TRBJ2-3, with a possible D match to TRBD1 (6 bases). Trimming removed 6 bases at V and 8 bases at J, with 6 bases between. The length of the CDR3 is 10 residues.

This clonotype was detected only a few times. CDR3 protein: CASSYGRLHTGRGGITDTQYF. The CDR3 nucleotides read TGTGCCAGCAGTTACGGTCGGCTTCACACCGGGCGTGGGGGTATCACAGATACGCAGTATTTT. This chain joins TRBV6-5 and TRBJ2-3, with D perhaps assigned TRBD1 or TRBD2 (5 bases each). The germline V gene encodes CDR1 MNHEY and CDR2 SVGAGI. This CDR3 contains 21 residues. The V gene lost 2 bases and the J gene lost 2 bases, with 29 bases spanning the gap.

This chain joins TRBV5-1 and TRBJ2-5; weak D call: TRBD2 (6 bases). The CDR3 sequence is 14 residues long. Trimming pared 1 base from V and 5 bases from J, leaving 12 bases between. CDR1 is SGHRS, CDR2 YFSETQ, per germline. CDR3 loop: CASSLRGFQETQYF. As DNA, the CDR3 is TGCGCCAGCAGCTTGCGGGGGTTCCAGGAGACCCAGTACTTC. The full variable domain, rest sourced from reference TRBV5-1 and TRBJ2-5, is KAGVTQTPRYLIKTRGQQVTLSCSPISGHRSVSWYQQTPGQGLQFLFEYFSETQRNKGNFPGRFSGRQFSNSRSEMNVSTLELGDSALYLCASSLRGFQETQYFGPGTRLLVL.

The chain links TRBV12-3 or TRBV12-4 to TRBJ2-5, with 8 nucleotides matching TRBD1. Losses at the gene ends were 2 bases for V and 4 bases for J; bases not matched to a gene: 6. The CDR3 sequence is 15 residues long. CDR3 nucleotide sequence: TGTGCCAGCAGTTTATCTCAGGGGGCCGGAGAGACCCAGTACTTC. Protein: CASSLSQGAGETQYF.

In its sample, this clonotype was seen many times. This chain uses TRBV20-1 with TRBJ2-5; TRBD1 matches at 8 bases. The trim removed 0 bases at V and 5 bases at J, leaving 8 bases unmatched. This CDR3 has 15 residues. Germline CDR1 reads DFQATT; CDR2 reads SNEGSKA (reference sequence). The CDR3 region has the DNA TGCAGTGCTAGAGATTTCCAGGGGGCAGGGGAGACCCAGTACTTC. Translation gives CSARDFQGAGETQYF.

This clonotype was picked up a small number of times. CDR3 nucleotides: TGTGCCAGCAGCACCCCGTACCAGCAGTACTTC. Translated, it gives CASSTPYQQYF. This chain links TRBV7-2 with TRBJ2-7, with D hard to call. The CDR3 consists of 11 residues. The germline gives CDR1 SGHTA, CDR2 FQGNSA. V was pared by 5 bases and J by 8 bases, with 10 bases between.

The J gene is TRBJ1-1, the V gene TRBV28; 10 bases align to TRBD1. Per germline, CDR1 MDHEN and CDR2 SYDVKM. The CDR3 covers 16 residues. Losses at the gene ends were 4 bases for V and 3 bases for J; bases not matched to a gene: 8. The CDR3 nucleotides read TGTGCCAGCAGTTCTCCGCCCGGACAGGGGGACACTGAAGCTTTCTTT. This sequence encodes CASSSPPGQGDTEAFF. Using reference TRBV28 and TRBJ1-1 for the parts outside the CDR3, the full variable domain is DVKVTQSSRYLVKRTGEKVFLECVQDMDHENMFWYRQDPGLGLRLIYFSYDVKMKEKGDIPEGYSVSREKKERFSLILESASTNQTSMYLCASSSPPGQGDTEAFFGQGTRLTVV.

The CDR3 DNA reads as TGTGCCAGCAGTGCGCAACTGAGGGGCTACACCTTC. Protein sequence: CASSAQLRGYTF. This rearrangement joins TRBV12-3 or TRBV12-4 to TRBJ1-2; the D is unclear. V was pared by 5 bases and J by 8 bases, with 12 bases between. CDR3 length: 12 amino acids.

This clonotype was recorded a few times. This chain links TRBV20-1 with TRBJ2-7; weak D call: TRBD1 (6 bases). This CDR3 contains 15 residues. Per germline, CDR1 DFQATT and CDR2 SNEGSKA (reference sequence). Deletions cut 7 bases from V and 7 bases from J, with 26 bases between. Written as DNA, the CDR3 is TGCAGTGTCCTAAAAAATTGGGACACATCTCGGGAGCAGTACTTC. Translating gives CSVLKNWDTSREQYF.

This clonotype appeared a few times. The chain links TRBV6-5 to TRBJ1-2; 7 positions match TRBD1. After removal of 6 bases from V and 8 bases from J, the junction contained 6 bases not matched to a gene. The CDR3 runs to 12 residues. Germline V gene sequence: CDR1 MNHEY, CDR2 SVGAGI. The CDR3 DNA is TGTGCCAGCAGGACCACAGGGGACGGCTACACCTTC. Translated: CASRTTGDGYTF.

The CDR3 nucleotides are TGTGCCAGCAGCCCCCCACTCAGCGGCCGTTACAATGAGCAGTTCTTC. This gives the protein CASSPPLSGRYNEQFF. This chain connects TRBV7-9 to TRBJ2-1; the D gene is possibly TRBD2 (5 bases). This CDR3 comprises 16 residues. Trimming took off 5 bases at V and 4 bases at J, with 18 bases between the two ends. The germline V gene has CDR1 SEHNR and CDR2 FQNEAQ (reference sequence).

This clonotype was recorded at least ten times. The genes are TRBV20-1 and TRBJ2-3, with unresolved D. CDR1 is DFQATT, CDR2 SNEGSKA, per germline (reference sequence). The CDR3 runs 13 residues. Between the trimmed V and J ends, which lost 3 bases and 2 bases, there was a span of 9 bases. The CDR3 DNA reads TGCAGTGCTAGCGGGCAGACCACAGATACGCAGTATTTT. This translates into CSASGQTTDTQYF.

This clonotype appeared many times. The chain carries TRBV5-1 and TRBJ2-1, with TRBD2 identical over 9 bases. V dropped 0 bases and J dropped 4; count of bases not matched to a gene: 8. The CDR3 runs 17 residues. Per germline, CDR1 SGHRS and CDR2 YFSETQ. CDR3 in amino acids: CASSLAASTSGYNEQFF. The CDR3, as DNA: TGCGCCAGCAGCTTGGCGGCATCTACTAGCGGGTACAATGAGCAGTTCTTC.

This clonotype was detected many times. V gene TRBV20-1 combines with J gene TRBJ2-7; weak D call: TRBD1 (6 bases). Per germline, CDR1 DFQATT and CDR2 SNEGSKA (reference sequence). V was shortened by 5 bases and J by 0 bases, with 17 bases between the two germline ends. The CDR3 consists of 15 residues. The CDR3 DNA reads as TGCAGTGCTGGGGGCCACGGGCGCGCCTCCTACGAGCAGTACTTC. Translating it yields CSAGGHGRASYEQYF.

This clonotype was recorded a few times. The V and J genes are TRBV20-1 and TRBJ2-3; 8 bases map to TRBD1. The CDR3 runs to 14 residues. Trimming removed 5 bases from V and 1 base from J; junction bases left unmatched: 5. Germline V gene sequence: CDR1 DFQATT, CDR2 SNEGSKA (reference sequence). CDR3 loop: CSADGDRRTDTQYF. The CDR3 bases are TGCAGTGCTGATGGGGACAGGCGCACAGATACGCAGTATTTT.

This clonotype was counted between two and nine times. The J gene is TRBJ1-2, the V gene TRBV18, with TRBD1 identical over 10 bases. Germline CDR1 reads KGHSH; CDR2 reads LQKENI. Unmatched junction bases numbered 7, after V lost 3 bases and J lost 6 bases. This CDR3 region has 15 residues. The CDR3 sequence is CASSPRTGGEDGYTF. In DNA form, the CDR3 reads TGTGCCAGCTCACCTCGGACAGGGGGAGAAGATGGCTACACCTTC.

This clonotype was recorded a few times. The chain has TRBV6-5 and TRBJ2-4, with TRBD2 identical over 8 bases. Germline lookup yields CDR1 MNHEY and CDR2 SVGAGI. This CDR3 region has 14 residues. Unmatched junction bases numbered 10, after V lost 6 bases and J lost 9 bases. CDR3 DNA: TGTGCCAGCAGCAATAGCGGGAATCGTGGCATTCAGTACTTC. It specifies CASSNSGNRGIQYF.

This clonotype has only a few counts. The CDR3 DNA reads as TGTGCCAGCAGTTACCGGCAGGGGGATGATTCACCCCTCCACTTT. Translation gives CASSYRQGDDSPLHF. The V gene is TRBV6-2 or TRBV6-3, the J gene TRBJ1-6; the match to TRBD1 covers 7 bases. Germline CDR1 reads MNHEY; CDR2 reads SVGEGT. This CDR3 comprises 15 residues. Trimming removed 2 bases from V and 8 bases from J; junction bases left unmatched: 6.

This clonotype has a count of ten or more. The CDR3 here is CASSRGDSSVGYNEQFF. CDR3 in DNA: TGTGCCAGCAGTCGCGGGGACTCCTCGGTGGGTTACAATGAGCAGTTCTTC. This rearrangement joins TRBV6-1 to TRBJ2-1; possibly TRBD2 for D (6 bases). V dropped 5 bases and J dropped 4 bases, with 21 bases sitting between them. CDR1 and CDR2 (germline): MNHNS, SASEGT. The CDR3 consists of 17 residues.

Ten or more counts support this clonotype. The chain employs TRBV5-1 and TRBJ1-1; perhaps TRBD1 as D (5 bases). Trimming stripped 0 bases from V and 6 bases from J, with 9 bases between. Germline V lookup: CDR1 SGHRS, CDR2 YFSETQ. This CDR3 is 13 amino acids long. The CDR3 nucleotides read TGCGCCAGCAGCTTGGGGACAACATCTGAAGCTTTCTTT. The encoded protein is CASSLGTTSEAFF.

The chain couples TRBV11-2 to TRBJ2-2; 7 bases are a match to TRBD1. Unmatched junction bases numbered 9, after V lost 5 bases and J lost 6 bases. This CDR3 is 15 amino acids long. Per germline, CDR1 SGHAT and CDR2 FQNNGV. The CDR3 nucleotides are TGTGCCAGCAGCACTGGGACAGCTCCCCCCGGGGAGCTGTTTTTT. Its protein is CASSTGTAPPGELFF.

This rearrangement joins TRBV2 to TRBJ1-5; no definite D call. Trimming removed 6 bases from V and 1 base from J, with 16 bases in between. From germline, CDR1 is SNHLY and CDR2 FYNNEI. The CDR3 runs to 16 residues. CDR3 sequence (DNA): TGTGCCAGCAGCGAGTTGGGAGGGCTGAGCAATCAGCCCCAGCATTTT. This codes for CASSELGGLSNQPQHF.